Included here is one T cell receptor (beta chain) sequence, with context. The antigen is undetermined. The repertoire was sequenced with immunoSEQ multiplex PCR; TCRdb's copy has only in-frame clones and lacks some. This sample yields about 2.4 million clones, of which over 85% are seen a single time; more than 0.35% belongs to the top ten. The entry originates in a study of shared clonotypes between healthy human individuals. Points from the study as a whole: Sorted-subset sequencing, rarefaction showed, was incomplete despite large depth.

There are 15 residues in the CDR3. Germline V gene sequence: CDR1 SGHDN, CDR2 FVKESK. V lost 0 bases and J lost 0, with 6 bases in between. J is TRBJ2-1 and V is TRBV14; D remains unclear. Source material: naive CD4+ T cells from PBMCs. Subset given: CD45RA+ positively selected. The sequence was collected from a young man in good health. Some clones in this sample may be carry-over from other donors' samples. The CDR3 sequence: CASSQDRPSYNEQFF. Written as DNA, the CDR3 is TGTGCCAGCAGCCAAGATCGACCCTCCTACAATGAGCAGTTCTTC.